This entry describes one T cell receptor beta chain. This CDR3 is also generated by other DNA sequences in the sample. These data belong to a study of blood T cell repertoires in COVID-19. Overall study context: Acute and convalescent COVID-19 specimens originated in the United States, Italy and Spain. T cells, B-cell-depleted T cells, or PBMCs supplied cDNA or gDNA.

The CDR3 covers 12 residues. V dropped 4 bases and J dropped 3 bases, with 6 bases sitting between them. Per the germline V gene, CDR1 is MDHEN and CDR2 is SYDVKM. As handled by the study authors: Using reference gene primer amplification, nucleated cell counts were estimated. The data were produced by immunoSEQ multiplex PCR, yet TCRdb's version contains in-frame clones alone and is incomplete. Clonal size and the V and J genes are those of that table, whereas D and trimming came from the DNA. The sample carries just over 250,000 clones, roughly 86% recorded once. The sequencing sample was made of peripheral blood. The chain joins TRBV28 to TRBJ1-2; D uncertain. This clonotype was sampled from a woman between 45 and 65 years old with acute or convalescent COVID-19. The CDR3 DNA reads as TGTGCCAGCAGTTCCGGAGACTATGGCTACACCTTC. This gives the protein CASSSGDYGYTF.